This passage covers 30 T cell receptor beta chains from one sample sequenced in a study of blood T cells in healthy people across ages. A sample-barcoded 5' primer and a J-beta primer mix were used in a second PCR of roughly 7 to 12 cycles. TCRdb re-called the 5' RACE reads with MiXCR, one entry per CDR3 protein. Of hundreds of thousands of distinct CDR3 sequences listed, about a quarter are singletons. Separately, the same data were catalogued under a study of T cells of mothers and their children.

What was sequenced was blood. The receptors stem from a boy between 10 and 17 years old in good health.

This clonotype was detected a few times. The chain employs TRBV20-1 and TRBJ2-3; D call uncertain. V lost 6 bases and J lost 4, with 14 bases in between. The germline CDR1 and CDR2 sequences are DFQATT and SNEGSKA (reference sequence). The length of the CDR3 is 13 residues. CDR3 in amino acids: CSAPETAADTQYF. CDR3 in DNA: TGCAGTGCCCCGGAGACTGCTGCAGATACGCAGTATTTT.

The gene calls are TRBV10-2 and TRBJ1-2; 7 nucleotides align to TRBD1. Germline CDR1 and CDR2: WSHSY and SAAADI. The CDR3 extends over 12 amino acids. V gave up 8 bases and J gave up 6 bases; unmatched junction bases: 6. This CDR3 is CASGKGADGYTF. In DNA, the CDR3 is TGCGCCAGCGGTAAGGGGGCTGATGGCTACACCTTC.

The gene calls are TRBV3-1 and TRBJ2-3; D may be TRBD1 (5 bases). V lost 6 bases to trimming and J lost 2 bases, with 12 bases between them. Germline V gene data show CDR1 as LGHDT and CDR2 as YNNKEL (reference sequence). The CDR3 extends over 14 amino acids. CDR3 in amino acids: CASRIRGFTDTQYF. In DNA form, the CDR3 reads TGTGCCAGCAGGATTAGGGGATTCACAGATACGCAGTATTTT.

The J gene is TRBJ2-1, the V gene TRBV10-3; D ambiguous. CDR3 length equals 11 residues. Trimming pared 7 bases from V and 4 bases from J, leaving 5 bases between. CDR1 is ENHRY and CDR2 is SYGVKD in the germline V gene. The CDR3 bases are TGTGCCATCACAACGTACAATGAGCAGTTCTTC. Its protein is CAITTYNEQFF.

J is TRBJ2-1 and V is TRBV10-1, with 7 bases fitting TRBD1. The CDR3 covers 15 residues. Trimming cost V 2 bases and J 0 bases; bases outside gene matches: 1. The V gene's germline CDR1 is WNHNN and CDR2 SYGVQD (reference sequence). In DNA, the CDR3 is TGCGCCAGCAGTGAGGGACAGGACTCCTACAATGAGCAGTTCTTC. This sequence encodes CASSEGQDSYNEQFF.

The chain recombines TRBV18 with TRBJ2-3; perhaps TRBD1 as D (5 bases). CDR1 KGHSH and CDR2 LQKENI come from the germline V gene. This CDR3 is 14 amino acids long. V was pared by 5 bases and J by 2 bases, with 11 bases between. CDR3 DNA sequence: TGTGCCAGCTCATCAAGACAGCTCACAGATACGCAGTATTTT. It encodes CASSSRQLTDTQYF.

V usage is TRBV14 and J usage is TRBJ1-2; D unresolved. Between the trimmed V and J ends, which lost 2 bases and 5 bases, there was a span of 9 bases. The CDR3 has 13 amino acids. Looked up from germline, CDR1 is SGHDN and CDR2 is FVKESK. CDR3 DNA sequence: TGTGCCAGCAGCCAACTACCCGGTTATGGCTACACCTTC. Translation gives CASSQLPGYGYTF.

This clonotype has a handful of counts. CDR3 residues: CSARDAVTQETQYF. For the CDR3, the DNA is TGCAGTGCTAGAGATGCGGTGACCCAAGAGACCCAGTACTTC. The chain employs TRBV20-1 and TRBJ2-5, with no clear D. The CDR3 runs to 14 residues. With 0 bases removed from V and 1 base from J, the gap between germline ends came to 9 bases. Per the germline V gene, CDR1 is DFQATT and CDR2 is SNEGSKA (reference sequence).

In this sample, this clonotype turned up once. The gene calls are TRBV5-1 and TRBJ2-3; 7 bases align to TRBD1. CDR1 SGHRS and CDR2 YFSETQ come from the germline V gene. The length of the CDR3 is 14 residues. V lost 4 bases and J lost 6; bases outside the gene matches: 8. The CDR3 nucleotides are TGCGCCAGCAGCCCGGACAGGTTAGGGGATACGCAGTATTTT. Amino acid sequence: CASSPDRLGDTQYF.

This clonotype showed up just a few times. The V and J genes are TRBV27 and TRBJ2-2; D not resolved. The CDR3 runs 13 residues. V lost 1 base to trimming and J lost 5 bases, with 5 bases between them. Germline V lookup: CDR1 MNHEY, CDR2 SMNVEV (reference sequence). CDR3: CASSLYTTGELFF. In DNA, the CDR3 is TGTGCCAGCAGTTTATATACGACCGGGGAGCTGTTTTTT.

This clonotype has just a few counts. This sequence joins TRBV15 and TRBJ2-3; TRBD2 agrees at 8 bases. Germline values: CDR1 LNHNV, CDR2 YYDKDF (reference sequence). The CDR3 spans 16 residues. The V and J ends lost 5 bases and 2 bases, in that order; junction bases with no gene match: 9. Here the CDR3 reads CATSSLLRGATDTQYF. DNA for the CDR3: TGTGCCACCAGCTCTTTGTTGCGGGGGGCCACAGATACGCAGTATTTT.

In nucleotides, the CDR3 is TGCAGCTTTCAAGGGGGTAGTAACACTGAAGCTTTCTTT. This encodes CSFQGGSNTEAFF. The chain uses TRBV20-1 and TRBJ1-1; perhaps TRBD1 as D (6 bases). This CDR3 region has 13 residues. The germline V gene has CDR1 DFQATT and CDR2 SNEGSKA (reference sequence).

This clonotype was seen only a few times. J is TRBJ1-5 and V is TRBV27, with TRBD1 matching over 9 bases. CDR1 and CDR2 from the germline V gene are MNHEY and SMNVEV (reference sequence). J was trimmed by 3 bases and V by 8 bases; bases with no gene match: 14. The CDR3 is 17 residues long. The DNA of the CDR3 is TGTGCCAGCCGACCGCTGACAGGGGGGCCCTCCAATCAGCCCCAGCATTTT. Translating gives CASRPLTGGPSNQPQHF.

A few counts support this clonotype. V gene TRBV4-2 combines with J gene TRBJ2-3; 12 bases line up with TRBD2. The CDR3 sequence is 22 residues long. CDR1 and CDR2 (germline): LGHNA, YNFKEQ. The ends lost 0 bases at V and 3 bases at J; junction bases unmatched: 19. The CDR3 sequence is CASSQDLLWLAGGELRTDTQYF. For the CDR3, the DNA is TGTGCCAGCAGCCAAGATCTGTTATGGCTAGCGGGGGGGGAGCTTCGAACAGATACGCAGTATTTT.

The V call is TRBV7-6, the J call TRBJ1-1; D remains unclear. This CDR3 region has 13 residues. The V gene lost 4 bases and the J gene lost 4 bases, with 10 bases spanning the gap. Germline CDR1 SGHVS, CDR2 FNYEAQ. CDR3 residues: CASSYGPSTEAFF. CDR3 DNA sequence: TGTGCCAGCAGCTATGGACCATCCACTGAAGCTTTCTTT.

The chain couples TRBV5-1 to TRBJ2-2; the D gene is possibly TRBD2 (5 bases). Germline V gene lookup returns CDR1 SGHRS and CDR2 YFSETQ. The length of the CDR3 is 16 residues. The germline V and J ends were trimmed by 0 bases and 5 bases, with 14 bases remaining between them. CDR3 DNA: TGCGCCAGCAGCTTGGCTCCGTCTAGCCGGACCGGGGAGCTGTTTTTT. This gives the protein CASSLAPSSRTGELFF. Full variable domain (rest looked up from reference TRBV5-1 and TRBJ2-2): KAGVTQTPRYLIKTRGQQVTLSCSPISGHRSVSWYQQTPGQGLQFLFEYFSETQRNKGNFPGRFSGRQFSNSRSEMNVSTLELGDSALYLCASSLAPSSRTGELFFGEGSRLTVL.

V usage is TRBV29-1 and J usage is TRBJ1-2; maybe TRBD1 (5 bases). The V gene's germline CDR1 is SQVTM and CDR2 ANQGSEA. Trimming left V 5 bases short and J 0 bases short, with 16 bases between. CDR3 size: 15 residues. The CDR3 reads CSVSYDSRANYGYTF. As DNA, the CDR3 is TGCAGCGTTTCCTACGATTCCAGGGCTAACTATGGCTACACCTTC. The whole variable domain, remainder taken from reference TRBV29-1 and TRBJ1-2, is SAVISQKPSRDICQRGTSLTIQCQVDSQVTMMFWYRQQPGQSLTLIATANQGSEATYESGFVIDKFPISRPNLTFSTLTVSNMSPEDSSIYLCSVSYDSRANYGYTFGSGTRLTVV.

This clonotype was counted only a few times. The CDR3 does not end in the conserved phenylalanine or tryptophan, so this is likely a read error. This CDR3 is CSAEHRGRDTQYL. The CDR3 nucleotides read TGCAGTGCTGAGCACAGGGGCAGGGATACGCAGTATCTT. V gene TRBV20-1 combines with J gene TRBJ2-3, with TRBD1 matching over 7 bases. Germline V lookup: CDR1 DFQATT, CDR2 SNEGSKA (reference sequence). The CDR3 is made up of 13 amino acids. With V trimmed by 5 bases and J by 6 bases, 8 bases remained unmatched.

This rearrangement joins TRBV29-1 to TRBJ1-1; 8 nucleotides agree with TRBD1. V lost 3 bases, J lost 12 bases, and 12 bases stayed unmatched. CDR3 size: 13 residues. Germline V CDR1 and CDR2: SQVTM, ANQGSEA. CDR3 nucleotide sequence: TGCAGCGTTGAGCTTGCGGCAGGGGGCGAGCCTTTCTTT. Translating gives CSVELAAGGEPFF.

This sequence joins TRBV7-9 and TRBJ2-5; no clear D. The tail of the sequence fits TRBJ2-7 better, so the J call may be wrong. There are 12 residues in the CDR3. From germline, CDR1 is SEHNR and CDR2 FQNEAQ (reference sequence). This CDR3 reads CASSRNQDEQYF. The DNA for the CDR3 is TGTGCCAGCAGCCGGAATCAGGACGAGCAGTACTTC.

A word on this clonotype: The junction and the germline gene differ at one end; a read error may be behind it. This chain's CDR3 is CSAREPQGAGSPLHF. The CDR3, as DNA: TGCAGTGCCAGAGAGCCCCAGGGGGCCGGATCACCCCTCCACTTT. J is TRBJ1-6 and V is TRBV20-1; 8 nucleotides match TRBD1. The germline gives CDR1 DFQATT, CDR2 SNEGSKA (reference sequence). The CDR3 covers 15 residues.

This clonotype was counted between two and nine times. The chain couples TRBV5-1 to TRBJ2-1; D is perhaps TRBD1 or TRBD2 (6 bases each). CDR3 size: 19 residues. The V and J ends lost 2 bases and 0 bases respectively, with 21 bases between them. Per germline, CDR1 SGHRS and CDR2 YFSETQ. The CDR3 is CASSFPALTGANSYNEQFF. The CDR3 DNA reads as TGCGCCAGCAGCTTCCCGGCACTAACGGGGGCCAACTCCTACAATGAGCAGTTCTTC.

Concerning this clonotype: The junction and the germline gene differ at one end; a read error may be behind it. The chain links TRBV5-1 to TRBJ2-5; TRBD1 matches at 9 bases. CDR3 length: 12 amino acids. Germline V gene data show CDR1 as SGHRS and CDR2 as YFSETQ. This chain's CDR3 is CASSLSGTGSLF. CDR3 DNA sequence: TGCGCCAGCAGCTTATCCGGGACAGGGTCGCTCTTC. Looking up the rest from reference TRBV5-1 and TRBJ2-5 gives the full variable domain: KAGVTQTPRYLIKTRGQQVTLSCSPISGHRSVSWYQQTPGQGLQFLFEYFSETQRNKGNFPGRFSGRQFSNSRSEMNVSTLELGDSALYLCASSLSGTGSLFGPGTRLLVL.

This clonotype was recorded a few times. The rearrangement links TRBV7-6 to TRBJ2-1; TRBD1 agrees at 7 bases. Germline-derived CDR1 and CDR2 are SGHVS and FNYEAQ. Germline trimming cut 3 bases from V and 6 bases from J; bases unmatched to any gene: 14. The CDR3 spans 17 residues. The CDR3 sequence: CASSFSPRGQWGNEQFF. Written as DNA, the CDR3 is TGTGCCAGCAGCTTTTCCCCCCGGGGACAGTGGGGCAATGAGCAGTTCTTC.

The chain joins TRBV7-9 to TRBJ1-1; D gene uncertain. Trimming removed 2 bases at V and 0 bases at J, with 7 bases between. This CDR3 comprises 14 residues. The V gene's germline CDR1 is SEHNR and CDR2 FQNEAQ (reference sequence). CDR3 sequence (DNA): TGTGCCAGCAGCTTAAAAGTTTTGAACACTGAAGCTTTCTTT. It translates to CASSLKVLNTEAFF.

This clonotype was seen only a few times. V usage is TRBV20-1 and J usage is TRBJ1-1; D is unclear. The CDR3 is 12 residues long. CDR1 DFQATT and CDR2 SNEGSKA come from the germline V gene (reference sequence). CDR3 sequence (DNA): TGCAGGACCCAAGCTGGGAACACTGAAGCTTTCTTT. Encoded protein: CRTQAGNTEAFF.

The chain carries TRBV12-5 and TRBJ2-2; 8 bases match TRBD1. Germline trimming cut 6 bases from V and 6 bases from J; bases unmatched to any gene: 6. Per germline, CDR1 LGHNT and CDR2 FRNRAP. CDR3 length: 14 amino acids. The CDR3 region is CASGRGQGAGELFF. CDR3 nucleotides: TGTGCTAGTGGCCGTGGACAGGGTGCCGGGGAGCTGTTTTTT.

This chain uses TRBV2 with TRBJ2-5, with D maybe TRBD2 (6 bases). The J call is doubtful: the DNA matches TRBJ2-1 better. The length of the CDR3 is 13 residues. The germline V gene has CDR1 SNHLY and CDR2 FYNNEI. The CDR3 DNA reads TGTGCCAGCATTAGACTAGGGCCCGATGAGCAGTTCTTC. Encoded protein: CASIRLGPDEQFF.

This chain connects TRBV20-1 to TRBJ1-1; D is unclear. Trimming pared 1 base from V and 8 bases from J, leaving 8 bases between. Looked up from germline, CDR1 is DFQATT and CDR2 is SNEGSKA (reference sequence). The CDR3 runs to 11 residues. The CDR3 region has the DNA TGCAGTGCTAGAGGGGCCCGGGAAGCTTTCTTT. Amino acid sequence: CSARGAREAFF.

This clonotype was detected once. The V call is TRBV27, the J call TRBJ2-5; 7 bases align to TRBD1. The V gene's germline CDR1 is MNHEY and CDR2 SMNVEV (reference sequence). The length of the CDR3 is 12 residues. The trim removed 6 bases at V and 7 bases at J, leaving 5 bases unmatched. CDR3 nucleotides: TGTGCCAGCAGCGGGACAGTTGGGACCCAGTACTTC. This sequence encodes CASSGTVGTQYF.